This TCR beta chain originates from a study of cytomegalovirus exposure and HLA in healthy donors. About the research overall: An analysis done earlier identified about 120 million unique TCR beta sequences from around 180 million T cells. Study results and limitations: A missense DCLRE1C variant was associated with V- and J-gene trimming of TCR beta chains in a later analysis, and an independent cohort replicated the association.

At sampling all donors were nominally healthy, likely with unrecorded immune exposures. The study ran its PCR with 60 Vbeta and 13 Jbeta primers. Generated by immunoSEQ multiplex PCR, the TCRdb table keeps only in-frame clones and is missing some. This sample has roughly 180,000 clones, with around 74% found just once. There are 14 residues in the CDR3. Looked up from germline, CDR1 is LNHDA and CDR2 is SQIVND (reference sequence). The V end was cut by 0 bases, the J end by 2 bases, with 7 bases between. Concerning this clone: Its antigen remains unidentified.

The clonotype originates from a male donor in good health and CMV-seronegative. V and J are TRBV19 and TRBJ1-2, with D unresolved. Sequencing was carried out using PBMCs. CDR3 residues: CASSIEAANYGYTF. In nucleotides, the CDR3 is TGTGCCAGTAGTATAGAGGCGGCCAACTATGGCTACACCTTC. The variable domain in full, completed from reference TRBV19 and TRBJ1-2, reads DGGITQSPKYLFRKEGQNVTLSCEQNLNHDAMYWYRQDPGQGLRLIYYSQIVNDFQKGDIAEGYSVSREKKESFPLTVTSAQKNPTAFYLCASSIEAANYGYTFGSGTRLTVV.